A selection of T cell receptor beta chains follows, all from one sample in a study of early T cells in non-severe SARS-CoV-2 infection. TCRdb re-called the 5' RACE reads with MiXCR, one entry per CDR3 protein. The sample has some 88,000 distinct CDR3 sequences, 16% seen once; the top ten hold just over 5%. Sequencing was performed on whole blood, taken at baseline. These receptors were obtained from an adult who was a healthcare worker with PCR-confirmed SARS-CoV-2 infection or an uninfected control (not recorded which). The CDR3 runs from the conserved cysteine through the conserved F or W. Each record gives: V gene, clone size, D gene, J gene, CDR3 DNA, CDR3 protein. A D gene is named only where the DNA matches it firmly. Clone size is stated in some rows and not others, as once, few, many or a class when expanded.

v_call: TRBV20-1; clone_size: few; d_call: NA; j_call: TRBJ2-1; cdr3_nt: TGCAGTGCTAGTTACCGAGCCAATGAGCAGTTCTTC; cdr3_aa: CSASYRANEQFF
v_call: TRBV3-1; clone_size: NA; d_call: NA; j_call: TRBJ2-5; cdr3_nt: TGTGCCAGCAGCCAAGACGGACAGACCCAGTACTTC; cdr3_aa: CASSQDGQTQYF
v_call: TRBV14; clone_size: many; d_call: NA; j_call: TRBJ1-2; cdr3_nt: TGTGCCAGCAGCCGAGACAGAGCTAACTATGGCTACACCTTC; cdr3_aa: CASSRDRANYGYTF
v_call: TRBV4-3; clone_size: NA; d_call: TRBD1; j_call: TRBJ1-1; cdr3_nt: TGCGCCAGCAGCCATTCCGACAGGGGTGGGACTGAAGCTTTCTTT; cdr3_aa: CASSHSDRGGTEAFF
v_call: TRBV21-1; clone_size: NA; d_call: NA; j_call: TRBJ2-1; cdr3_nt: TGTGCCAGGGAGAAAAGCAGAACTAGCGGGATATACAATGAGCAGTTCTTC; cdr3_aa: CAREKSRTSGIYNEQFF
v_call: TRBV20-1; clone_size: NA; d_call: TRBD1; j_call: TRBJ2-1; cdr3_nt: TGCAGTGCCGGGACAGGGGAGGTAGAGCAGTTCTTC; cdr3_aa: CSAGTGEVEQFF
v_call: TRBV18; clone_size: NA; d_call: NA; j_call: TRBJ2-1; cdr3_nt: TGTGCCAGCTCACCGTCCTTTTGGGGGGAAGACAATGAGCAGTTCTTC; cdr3_aa: CASSPSFWGEDNEQFF
v_call: TRBV20-1; clone_size: many; d_call: TRBD2; j_call: TRBJ2-3; cdr3_nt: TGCAGTGTCCTAGCGGGAGTCACAGATACGCAGTATTTT; cdr3_aa: CSVLAGVTDTQYF
v_call: TRBV27; clone_size: NA; d_call: NA; j_call: TRBJ2-3; cdr3_nt: TGTGCCAGCAGTTTATGGGGACCACAAGATACGCAGTATTTT; cdr3_aa: CASSLWGPQDTQYF
v_call: TRBV11-2; clone_size: few; d_call: NA; j_call: TRBJ1-6; cdr3_nt: TGTGCCACCACCCGGGGCGGCTATAATTCACCCCTCCACTTT; cdr3_aa: CATTRGGYNSPLHF